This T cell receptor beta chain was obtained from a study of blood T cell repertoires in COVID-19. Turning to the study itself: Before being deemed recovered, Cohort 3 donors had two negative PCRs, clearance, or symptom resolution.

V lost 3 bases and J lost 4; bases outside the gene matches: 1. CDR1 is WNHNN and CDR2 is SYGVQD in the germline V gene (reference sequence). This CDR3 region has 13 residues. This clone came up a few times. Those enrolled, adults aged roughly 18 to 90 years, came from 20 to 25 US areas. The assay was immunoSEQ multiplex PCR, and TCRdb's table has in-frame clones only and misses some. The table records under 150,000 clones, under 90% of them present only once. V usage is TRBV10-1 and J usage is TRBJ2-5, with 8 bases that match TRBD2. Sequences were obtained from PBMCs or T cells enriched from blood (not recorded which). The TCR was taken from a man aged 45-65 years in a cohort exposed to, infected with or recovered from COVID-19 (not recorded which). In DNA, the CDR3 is TGCGCCAGCAGTGAAACTAGCGGAGAGACCCAGTACTTC. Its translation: CASSETSGETQYF.